Following are 27 T cell receptor beta chains from one sample sequenced in a study of blood T cell repertoires in COVID-19. The method was immunoSEQ multiplex PCR; TCRdb's version includes in-frame clones alone and lacks a portion of them. The sample comprises 250,000 to 400,000 clones, under 90% of which are singletons, and roughly 2.9% rests with the top ten. Sequenced input: peripheral blood. These receptors were obtained from a woman aged 25 to 45 with COVID-19, enrolled during active disease.

V is TRBV5-1 and J is TRBJ2-1, with 8 bases lining up with TRBD1. Germline trimming cut 2 bases from V and 4 bases from J; bases unmatched to any gene: 5. The CDR3 has 15 amino acids. CDR1 is SGHRS, CDR2 YFSETQ, per germline. The CDR3 DNA is TGCGCCAGCAGCTTCCGGGACAGGAGATACAATGAGCAGTTCTTC. Its translation: CASSFRDRRYNEQFF.

This chain joins TRBV11-3 and TRBJ2-1, with TRBD2 identical over 13 bases. J lost 8 bases, V lost 1 base, and 5 bases had no gene match. The CDR3 covers 16 residues. CDR1 and CDR2 from the germline V gene are SGHNT and YENEEA. The chain's CDR3 is CASSLVGTSGTDEQFF. In DNA form, the CDR3 reads TGTGCCAGCAGCTTAGTTGGGACTAGCGGGACGGATGAGCAGTTCTTC.

This chain links TRBV12-5 with TRBJ2-3, with D possibly being TRBD1 (6 bases). Looked up from germline, CDR1 is LGHNT and CDR2 is FRNRAP. This CDR3 spans 14 amino acids. Trimming took 6 bases from V and 5 from J, leaving 15 bases between them. The CDR3 nucleotides read TGTGCTAGTGGAGGGCCACAGGGAGAAGATACGCAGTATTTT. Its protein product is CASGGPQGEDTQYF.

V and J are TRBV3-1 (or the pseudogene TRBV3-2) and TRBJ2-7; possibly TRBD2 for D (5 bases). This CDR3 spans 15 amino acids. Trimming cost V 0 bases and J 3 bases, with 12 bases left between them. The V gene's germline CDR1 is LGHDT and CDR2 YNNKEL (reference sequence). Here the CDR3 DNA reads TGTGCCAGCAGCCAAGATTACAGCGGAAGCTACGAGCAGTACTTC. Protein sequence: CASSQDYSGSYEQYF.

This chain connects TRBV5-1 to TRBJ1-2; 7 bases map to TRBD1. Trimming cost V 3 bases and J 7 bases; bases outside gene matches: 12. Germline V gene lookup returns CDR1 SGHRS and CDR2 YFSETQ. This CDR3 comprises 15 residues. CDR3 amino acids: CASSSLDRAYAGYTF. DNA of the CDR3: TGCGCCAGCAGCTCGCTCGACAGGGCCTACGCTGGCTACACCTTC.

The V call is TRBV30, the J call TRBJ2-1; D perhaps matches TRBD1 (6 bases). Germline V lookup: CDR1 GTSNPN, CDR2 SVGIG (reference sequence). The CDR3 totals 14 residues. Trimming cost V 2 bases and J 4 bases, with 12 bases left between them. CDR3 amino acids: CAWSNKGGYNEQFF. CDR3 nucleotides: TGTGCCTGGAGTAACAAAGGGGGTTACAATGAGCAGTTCTTC.

This chain links TRBV29-1 with TRBJ1-1; D unresolved. CDR1 is SQVTM, CDR2 ANQGSEA, per germline. With 1 base removed from V and 1 base from J, the gap between germline ends came to 7 bases. The CDR3 has 13 amino acids. The CDR3 loop is CSVEVSGNTEAFF. DNA of the CDR3: TGCAGCGTTGAAGTCTCAGGGAACACTGAAGCTTTCTTT.

The gene calls are TRBV28 and TRBJ2-2; 7 positions agree with TRBD2. V gave up 6 bases and J gave up 5 bases; unmatched junction bases: 9. The length of the CDR3 is 15 residues. The germline CDR1 and CDR2 sequences are MDHEN and SYDVKM. CDR3 sequence reads: CASRTGGRKTGELFF. The CDR3 DNA reads TGTGCCAGCAGAACGGGCGGGAGAAAAACCGGGGAGCTGTTTTTT.

This rearrangement joins TRBV30 to TRBJ2-7, with D hard to call. The V and J ends lost 8 bases and 0 bases respectively, with 11 bases between them. Germline V lookup: CDR1 GTSNPN, CDR2 SVGIG (reference sequence). The CDR3 totals 12 residues. The CDR3 DNA reads as TGTGCCCGGGCAGCGTCCTCCTACGAGCAGTACTTC. Its translation: CARAASSYEQYF.

This sequence joins TRBV5-1 and TRBJ2-2; 7 positions agree with TRBD2. Germline V CDR1 and CDR2: SGHRS, YFSETQ. With 5 bases clipped from V and 6 bases from J, the junction kept 13 bases outside the gene matches. This CDR3 has 16 amino acids. In DNA, the CDR3 is TGCGCCAGCAGACTTGAAGCGGGGTCCCACCCCGGGGAGCTGTTTTTT. Protein product: CASRLEAGSHPGELFF.

The chain carries TRBV6-5 and TRBJ1-1; D may be TRBD1 (6 bases). Trimming left V 8 bases short and J 1 base short, with 11 bases between. The germline CDR1 and CDR2 sequences are MNHEY and SVGAGI. CDR3 length: 13 residues. The CDR3 DNA is TGTGCCAGCTCAGGGGCCTCGAACACTGAAGCTTTCTTT. It codes for CASSGASNTEAFF.

This clone was seen once. The gene calls are TRBV27 and TRBJ1-1, with D perhaps matching TRBD1 (5 bases). The CDR3 loop spans 16 amino acids. Deletions cut 8 bases from V and 0 bases from J, with 19 bases between. Germline assignment: CDR1 MNHEY and CDR2 SMNVEV (reference sequence). In DNA, the CDR3 is TGTGCCAGCCGTACAGGTTCGCAGTTCGTGAACACTGAAGCTTTCTTT. It codes for CASRTGSQFVNTEAFF.

The CDR3 reads CASSPAGLNNSPLHF. CDR3 nucleotide sequence: TGTGCCAGCTCACCTGCAGGGCTGAATAATTCACCCCTCCACTTT. This chain joins TRBV18 and TRBJ1-6, with D possibly matching TRBD1 (5 bases). Trimming stripped 3 bases from V and 5 bases from J, with 11 bases between. This CDR3 comprises 15 residues. The germline CDR1 and CDR2 sequences are KGHSH and LQKENI.

This clone has a handful of counts. This rearrangement joins TRBV14 to TRBJ1-1; D remains unclear. Germline CDR1 is SGHDN and CDR2 is FVKESK. V lost 4 bases and J lost 1, with 7 bases in between. CDR3 length equals 13 residues. CDR3 sequence (DNA): TGTGCCAGCAGCCTTCAATGGAACACTGAAGCTTTCTTT. Translating gives CASSLQWNTEAFF.

The J gene is TRBJ2-2, the V gene TRBV5-4; TRBD1 matches at 8 bases. The CDR3 sequence is 14 residues long. Germline loops: CDR1 SGHNT, CDR2 YYREEE (reference sequence). J gave up 5 bases and V 4 bases, and 4 bases lay outside the gene matches. CDR3 protein: CASSGQGFTGELFF. The CDR3 nucleotides read TGTGCCAGCAGCGGACAGGGATTTACCGGGGAGCTGTTTTTT.

This rearrangement joins TRBV5-1 to TRBJ2-7; tentatively, D is TRBD2 (5 bases). V was trimmed by 2 bases and J by 3 bases, leaving 9 bases between them. Germline CDR1 SGHRS, CDR2 YFSETQ. The CDR3 runs to 13 residues. CDR3 residues: CASSFTAGYEQYF. As DNA, the CDR3 is TGCGCCAGCAGCTTTACGGCGGGCTACGAGCAGTACTTC.

The chain couples TRBV19 to TRBJ1-5; 11 nucleotides align to TRBD1. Trimming at V came to 5 bases and at J to 5 bases, leaving 5 bases not matched to a gene. Germline assignment: CDR1 LNHDA and CDR2 SQIVND (reference sequence). The CDR3 is 15 amino acids. The CDR3 DNA follows: TGTGCCAGTAGTCGGACAGGGGGCGCAGATCAGCCCCAGCATTTT. This translates into CASSRTGGADQPQHF.

The chain uses TRBV27 and TRBJ2-3; D unclear. V lost 4 bases and J 2 bases, leaving 10 bases between the germline ends. Per the germline V gene, CDR1 is MNHEY and CDR2 is SMNVEV (reference sequence). CDR3 length equals 14 residues. For the CDR3, the DNA is TGTGCCAGCAGTTCCTACTCTACCACAGATACGCAGTATTTT. Its protein product is CASSSYSTTDTQYF.

As to this clone: Other DNA sequences of this sample code for an identical CDR3. The chain is built from TRBV9 and TRBJ1-1; D is unresolved. Between the trimmed V and J ends, which lost 0 bases and 4 bases, there was a span of 7 bases. The length of the CDR3 is 13 residues. CDR1 and CDR2 from the germline V gene are SGDLS and YYNGEE. CDR3 coding DNA: TGTGCCAGCAGCGTAGGGTCCGGCACTGAAGCTTTCTTT. Residues: CASSVGSGTEAFF. Variable domain in full (rest from reference TRBV9 and TRBJ1-1): DSGVTQTPKHLITATGQRVTLRCSPRSGDLSVYWYQQSLDQGLQFLIQYYNGEERAKGNILERFSAQQFPDLHSELNLSSLELGDSALYFCASSVGSGTEAFFGQGTRLTVV.

This chain links TRBV28 with TRBJ2-5; tentative D call: TRBD2 (5 bases). This CDR3 has 15 residues. V was clipped by 4 bases and J by 1 base, with 13 bases between them. Germline V gene data show CDR1 as MDHEN and CDR2 as SYDVKM. CDR3 DNA: TGTGCCAGCAGTTCAAGCCCGGGAACCCAAGAGACCCAGTACTTC. Translation gives CASSSSPGTQETQYF.

V gene TRBV9 combines with J gene TRBJ2-3; D might be TRBD2 (6 bases). Per germline, CDR1 SGDLS and CDR2 YYNGEE. Trimming stripped 3 bases from V and 5 bases from J, with 22 bases between. This CDR3 spans 17 amino acids. CDR3: CASSGPRRARDQDTQYF. CDR3 DNA: TGTGCCAGCAGCGGACCCAGGAGGGCCAGGGACCAAGATACGCAGTATTTT. The full variable domain, with the rest looked up from reference TRBV9 and TRBJ2-3, is DSGVTQTPKHLITATGQRVTLRCSPRSGDLSVYWYQQSLDQGLQFLIQYYNGEERAKGNILERFSAQQFPDLHSELNLSSLELGDSALYFCASSGPRRARDQDTQYFGPGTRLTVL.

This chain links TRBV30 with TRBJ1-5; TRBD1 matches 10 bases. Germline loops: CDR1 GTSNPN, CDR2 SVGIG (reference sequence). The CDR3 extends over 14 amino acids. V dropped 5 bases and J dropped 2; count of bases not matched to a gene: 3. CDR3 DNA sequence: TGTGCCTGGCGACAGGGGGCCGGCAATCAGCCCCAGCATTTT. Protein product: CAWRQGAGNQPQHF.

CDR3: CASSHVAGSSYNEQFF. The CDR3 bases are TGCGCCAGCAGCCACGTAGCGGGGAGCTCCTACAATGAGCAGTTCTTC. The chain carries TRBV4-1 and TRBJ2-1; 8 bases line up with TRBD2. The CDR3 is 16 amino acids. Germline assignment: CDR1 MGHRA and CDR2 YSYEKL. V shed 3 bases and J 0 bases; nucleotides not matched to a gene: 4.

The chain joins TRBV6-5 to TRBJ1-4; 7 positions agree with TRBD1. V trimming: 2 bases; J trimming: 8 bases; junction bases outside the gene matches: 5. Germline values: CDR1 MNHEY, CDR2 SVGAGI. The CDR3 has 14 residues. CDR3 protein: CASSYIGTVEKLFF. The CDR3 nucleotides read TGTGCCAGCAGTTACATTGGGACAGTAGAAAAACTGTTTTTT.

The V and J genes are TRBV5-4 and TRBJ2-2, with 9 bases identical to TRBD2. Germline assignment: CDR1 SGHNT and CDR2 YYREEE (reference sequence). After removal of 1 base from V and 5 bases from J, the junction contained 6 bases not matched to a gene. This CDR3 has 16 amino acids. CDR3 residues: CASSLRREGQTGELFF. CDR3 DNA: TGTGCCAGCAGCTTGAGGCGGGAGGGACAAACCGGGGAGCTGTTTTTT.

The rearrangement uses TRBV3-1 (or the pseudogene TRBV3-2) and TRBJ2-6, with no clear D. This CDR3 has 15 residues. Germline V gene sequence: CDR1 LGHDT, CDR2 YNNKEL (reference sequence). V was pared by 4 bases and J by 0 bases, with 7 bases between. CDR3 protein: CASSPYSSGANVLTF. As DNA, the CDR3 is TGTGCCAGCAGCCCCTATAGCTCTGGGGCCAACGTCCTGACTTTC.

This clone was recorded once. The rearrangement uses TRBV2 and TRBJ1-1; 11 bases match TRBD1. Trimming at V came to 6 bases and at J to 1 base, leaving 4 bases not matched to a gene. The length of the CDR3 is 15 residues. Germline assignment: CDR1 SNHLY and CDR2 FYNNEI. Here the CDR3 DNA reads TGTGCCAGCAGAGGGACAGGGGGATCGAACACTGAAGCTTTCTTT. Translation gives CASRGTGGSNTEAFF. Using reference TRBV2 and TRBJ1-1 for the parts outside the CDR3, the full variable domain is EPEVTQTPSHQVTQMGQEVILRCVPISNHLYFYWYRQILGQKVEFLVSFYNNEISEKSEIFDDQFSVERPDGSNFTLKIRSTKLEDSAMYFCASRGTGGSNTEAFFGQGTRLTVV.